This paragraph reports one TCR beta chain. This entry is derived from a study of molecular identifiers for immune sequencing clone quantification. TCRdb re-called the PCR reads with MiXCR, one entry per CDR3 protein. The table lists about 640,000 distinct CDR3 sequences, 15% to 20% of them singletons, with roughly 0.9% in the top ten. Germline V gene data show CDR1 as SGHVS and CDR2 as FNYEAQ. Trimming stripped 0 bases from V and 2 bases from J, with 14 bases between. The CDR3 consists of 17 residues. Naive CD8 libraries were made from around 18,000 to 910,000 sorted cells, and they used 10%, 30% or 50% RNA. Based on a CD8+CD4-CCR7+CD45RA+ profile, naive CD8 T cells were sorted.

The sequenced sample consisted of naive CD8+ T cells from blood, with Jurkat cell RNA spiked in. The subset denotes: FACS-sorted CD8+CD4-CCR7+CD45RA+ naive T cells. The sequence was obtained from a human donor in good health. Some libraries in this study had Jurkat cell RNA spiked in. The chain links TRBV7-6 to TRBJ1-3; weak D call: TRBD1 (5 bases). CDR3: CASSLASGTLPGNTIYF. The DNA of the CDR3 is TGTGCCAGCAGCTTAGCGTCGGGGACTTTACCTGGAAACACCATATATTTT.